This T cell receptor beta chain was sequenced during a study of CD8 T cells in Susac syndrome (dated by TCRdb to about 2019). In terms of the full investigation: Repertoire sequencing was used to test whether CD8+ T cell activation and differentiation in Susac syndrome was antigen driven. The clonality of the CD8+ T cell repertoire was compared across 12 healthy donors, some 14 Susac syndrome patients and around 15 multiple sclerosis patients. Beyond this particular receptor, the publication reports: The study acknowledged that relatively few individuals were included in the TCR sequencing and HLA analysis.

A word on this clonotype: No cognate antigen has been identified for it. No per-base quality is available; no much larger clone lies one base away.

RNA was extracted using the RNeasy kit, and roughly 0.5 to 1 microgram was reverse transcribed with random hexamers. TCR beta CDR3 regions were amplified with the immunoSEQ multiplex PCR assay covering 54 Vbeta and 13 Jbeta segments. Bias from PCR amplification was corrected by using a synthetic template baseline for primer optimization and for computational correction. The published analysis was carried out like this. Reads were annotated to V, D and J genes per IMGT and analyzed with immunoSEQ Analyzer, keeping only productive sequences. To calculate clonality, Shannon entropy was normalized by log2 of the number of productive unique sequences and then subtracted from one. For each patient and control, public and private clones were evaluated among the 100 most prevalent clones. Clones were defined as Susac-specific if absent from the healthy and MS cohorts, from approximately 1,100 published viral clones and from other ImmuneACCESS disease sequences. TCRdb reprocessing: public reads trimmed at Q25 with fastp, clones called with MiXCR, in-frame beta chains kept. CDR3 protein sequences are deduplicated, and each keeps its most common genes and DNA. In this record, the V and J calls reflect TCRdb's handling and not the investigators' own analysis. The sample table shows about 60,000 distinct CDR3 sequences, and more than 90% are seen once. The ten largest clonotypes hold approximately 0.21% of the sample.

The CDR3 covers 14 residues, taking in both the cysteine and the phenylalanine. The entry retains the CDR3 DNA only, 42 bases that are in frame from base 1. Trimming takes 1 base from V and 6 bases from J, and the germline ends sit 12 bases apart. CDR1 SEHNR and CDR2 FQNEAQ are derived from the germline V gene (reference sequence). Peripheral blood CD8+ and CD4+ T cells from healthy donors, Susac syndrome patients and multiple sclerosis patients were profiled using high-throughput TCR beta sequencing. The healthy donors served as controls matched for age and sex. CD8+ TEMRA cells were enriched by FACS, while bulk CD8+ and CD4+ T cells were purified by magnetic negative isolation. Blood was drawn into EDTA tubes, processed within 24 hours, and PBMCs were isolated by density gradient centrifugation. PBMCs destined for TCR sequencing were cryopreserved in liquid nitrogen and later thawed in a 37 °C water bath. Purity of sorted or isolated CD4+, CD8+ and CD8+ TEMRA cells was at least 90%.

The clonotype originates from a human donor in good health. The chain links TRBV7-9 with TRBJ1-1; matching of 5 bases hints at TRBD1 as the D gene. The sequencing sample was made of CD8+ T cells from PBMCs. The CDR3 region reads CASSLVQGYAEAFF. The DNA sequence is TGTGCCAGCAGCTTAGTTCAGGGTTACGCTGAAGCTTTCTTT.